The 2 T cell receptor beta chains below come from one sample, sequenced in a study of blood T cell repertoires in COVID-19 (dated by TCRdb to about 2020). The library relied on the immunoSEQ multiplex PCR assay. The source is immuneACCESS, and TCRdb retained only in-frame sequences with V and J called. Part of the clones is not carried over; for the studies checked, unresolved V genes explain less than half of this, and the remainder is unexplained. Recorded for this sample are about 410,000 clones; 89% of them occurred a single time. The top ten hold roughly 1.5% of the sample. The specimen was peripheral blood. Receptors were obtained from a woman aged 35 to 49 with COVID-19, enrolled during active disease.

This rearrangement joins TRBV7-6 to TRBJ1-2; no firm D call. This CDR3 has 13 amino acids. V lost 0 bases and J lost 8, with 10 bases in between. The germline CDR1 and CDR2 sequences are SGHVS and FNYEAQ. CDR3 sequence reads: CASSLARQSGYTF. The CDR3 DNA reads TGTGCCAGCAGCTTAGCGCGGCAGTCAGGCTACACCTTC.

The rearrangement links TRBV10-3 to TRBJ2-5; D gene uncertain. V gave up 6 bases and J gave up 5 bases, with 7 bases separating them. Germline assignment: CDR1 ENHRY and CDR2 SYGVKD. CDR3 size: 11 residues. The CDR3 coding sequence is TGTGCCATCAGGTTCGGGGAGACCCAGTACTTC. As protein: CAIRFGETQYF.